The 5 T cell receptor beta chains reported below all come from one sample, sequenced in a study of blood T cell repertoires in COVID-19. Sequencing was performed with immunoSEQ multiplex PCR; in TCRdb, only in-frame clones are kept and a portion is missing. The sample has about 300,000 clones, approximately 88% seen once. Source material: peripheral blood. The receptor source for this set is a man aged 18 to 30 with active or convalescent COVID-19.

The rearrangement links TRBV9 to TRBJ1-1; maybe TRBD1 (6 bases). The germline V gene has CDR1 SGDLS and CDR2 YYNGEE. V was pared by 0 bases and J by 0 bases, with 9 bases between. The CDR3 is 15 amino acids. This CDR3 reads CASSVEGTLNTEAFF. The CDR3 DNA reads TGTGCCAGCAGCGTAGAAGGGACACTGAACACTGAAGCTTTCTTT.

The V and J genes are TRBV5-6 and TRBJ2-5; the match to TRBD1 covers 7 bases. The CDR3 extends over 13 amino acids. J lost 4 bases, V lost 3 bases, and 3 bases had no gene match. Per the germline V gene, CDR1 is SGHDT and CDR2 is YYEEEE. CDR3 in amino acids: CASSWGQSETQYF. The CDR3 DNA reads TGTGCCAGCAGCTGGGGACAGTCAGAGACCCAGTACTTC.

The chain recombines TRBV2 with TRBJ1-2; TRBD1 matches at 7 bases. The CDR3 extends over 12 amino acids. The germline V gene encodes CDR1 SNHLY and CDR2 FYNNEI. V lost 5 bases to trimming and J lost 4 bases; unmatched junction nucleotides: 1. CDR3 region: CASSRDSYGYTF. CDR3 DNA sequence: TGTGCCAGCAGTAGGGACAGCTATGGCTACACCTTC.

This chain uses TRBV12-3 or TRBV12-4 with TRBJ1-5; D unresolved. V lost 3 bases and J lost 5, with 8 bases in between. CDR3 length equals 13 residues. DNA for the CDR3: TGTGCCAGCAGTTTCAGGATCTATCAGCCCCAGCATTTT. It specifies CASSFRIYQPQHF.

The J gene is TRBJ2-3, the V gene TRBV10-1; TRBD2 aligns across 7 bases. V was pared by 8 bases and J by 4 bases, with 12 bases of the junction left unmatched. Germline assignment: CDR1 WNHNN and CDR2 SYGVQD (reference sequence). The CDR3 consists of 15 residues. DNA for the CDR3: TGCGCCAGCGCCCGGGGGGAGGGAGGGCCAGATACGCAGTATTTT. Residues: CASARGEGGPDTQYF.